This T cell receptor beta chain derives from a study of blood T cell repertoires in COVID-19. Study background: There were acute and convalescent COVID-19 samples, and they came from the United States, Italy and Spain.

The CDR3 covers 12 residues. The germline V gene encodes CDR1 SGHAT and CDR2 FQNNGV. V lost 0 bases to trimming and J lost 3 bases, with 2 bases between them. As processed by the authors: The authors estimated nucleated cell counts from reference gene primer amplification. Method: immunoSEQ multiplex PCR; TCRdb's copy keeps in-frame clones and lacks some. The V and J calls and clone size come from that table; D and trimming were worked out from the DNA. The profile covers fewer than 500,000 clones, with around 88% appearing a single time and 4% to 5.5% taken by the ten largest. There are a few counts of this clone.

The V call is TRBV11-2, the J call TRBJ2-5, with D hard to call. This sequence was found in a woman in her twenties or thirties with acute or convalescent COVID-19. The specimen sequenced was peripheral blood. The CDR3 sequence is CASSLDKETQYF. The CDR3 coding sequence is TGTGCCAGCAGCTTAGATAAAGAGACCCAGTACTTC.